The clone carrying this T cell receptor beta chain was observed a few times. The antigen is not known. TCRdb used MiXCR to reprocess the 5' RACE reads, holding one entry per CDR3 protein. The profile shows approximately 240,000 distinct CDR3 sequences, 10% of them singletons. This sample was taken from a study of CD8 T cells in ankylosing spondylitis. Study-wide findings and caveats: Matched ankylosing spondylitis synovial fluid reportedly showed significant enrichment of disease-linked clones.

The length of the CDR3 is 11 residues. V lost 5 bases to trimming and J lost 9 bases, with 8 bases between them. Germline CDR1 is LGHDT and CDR2 is YNNKEL (reference sequence). The sequence was obtained from a male donor with ankylosing spondylitis or in good health (not recorded which). The rearrangement links TRBV3-1 to TRBJ2-1; no firm D call. Sequencing used blood, either unsorted or a sorted T cell fraction (not recorded which). For the CDR3, the DNA is TGTGCCAGCAGCTCCTGGGGTGAGCAGTTCTTC. Amino acids: CASSSWGEQFF.